Sequencing of this T cell receptor (beta chain) was carried out in a study of technical replicates of blood from a few donors. V lost 0 bases and J lost 10, with 17 bases in between. The CDR3 covers 15 residues. Germline V gene data show CDR1 as MGHRA and CDR2 as YSYEKL. This table comes from immunoSEQ multiplex PCR, and its TCRdb copy is limited to in-frame clones, with some not included. Of approximately 89,000 clones listed, 85% to 95% are singletons. This TCR came from a human donor in good health. Specimen: T cells isolated from PBMCs. V is TRBV4-1 and J is TRBJ2-3; D is perhaps TRBD2 (5 bases). The DNA for the CDR3 is TGCGCCAGCAGCCAAGAGGTTTCGGTAGAGGGTCCGCAGTATTTT. It translates to CASSQEVSVEGPQYF.